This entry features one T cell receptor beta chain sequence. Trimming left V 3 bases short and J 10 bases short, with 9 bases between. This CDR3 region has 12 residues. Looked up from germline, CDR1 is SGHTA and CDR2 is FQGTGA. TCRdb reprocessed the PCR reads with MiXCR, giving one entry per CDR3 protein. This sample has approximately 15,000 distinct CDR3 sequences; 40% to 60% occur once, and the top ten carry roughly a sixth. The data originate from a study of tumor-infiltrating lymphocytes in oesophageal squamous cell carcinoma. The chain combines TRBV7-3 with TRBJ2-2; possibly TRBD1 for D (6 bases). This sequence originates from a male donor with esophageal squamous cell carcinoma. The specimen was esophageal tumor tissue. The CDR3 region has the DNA TGTGCCAGCAGCTTCCCGGGACAGGAGCTGTTTTTT. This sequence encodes CASSFPGQELFF. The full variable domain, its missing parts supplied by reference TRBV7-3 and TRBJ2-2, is GAGVSQTPSNKVTEKGKYVELRCDPISGHTALYWYRQSLGQGPEFLIYFQGTGAADDSGLPNDRFFAVRPEGSVSTLKIQRTERGDSAVYLCASSFPGQELFFGEGSRLTVL.